This T cell receptor beta chain originates from a study of molecular identifiers for immune sequencing clone quantification. Study findings and constraints: Effector cells had over 99% of their molecules in clones above 20 RNA copies, while naive cells had under 1%.

Turning to this clonotype: The target antigen is unknown.

Preparation methods for the bulk TCR libraries were those previously described, with listed TCR primers. TCRdb analysed the PCR reads with MiXCR anew, one entry per CDR3 protein. This sample yields over 50,000 distinct CDR3 sequences, of which more than 35% are seen a single time; 3.5% to 4% belongs to the top ten. In the sort, naive CD8 T cells were defined as CD8+CD4-CCR7+CD45RA+. This CDR3 has 15 residues. Germline assignment: CDR1 LGHNA and CDR2 YNFKEQ. Trimming took 11 bases from V and 2 from J, leaving 22 bases between them. The chain joins TRBV4-2 to TRBJ2-7; D may be TRBD2 (6 bases). Specimen: naive CD8+ T cells from blood, with Jurkat cell RNA spiked in. As to subset: FACS-sorted CD8+CD4-CCR7+CD45RA+ naive T cells. The TCR comes from a human donor in good health. Some libraries in this study had Jurkat cell RNA spiked in. DNA for the CDR3: TGTGCCTCCAAGTCTGGGGCGGGGAGTACCTACGAGCAGTACTTC. Translated, it gives CASKSGAGSTYEQYF.